The 17 T cell receptor beta chains in this list originate from one sample, sequenced in a study of tumour-infiltrating T cells in Burkitt lymphoma. The protocol was immunoSEQ multiplex PCR, while the TCRdb copy is restricted to in-frame clones and leaves out a portion. The sample carries approximately 46,000 clones, roughly 30% recorded once. Sequencing input: tumor tissue. The receptor source for this set is a human donor with Burkitt lymphoma.

This clone was counted only a few times. The chain combines TRBV6-6 with TRBJ1-6, with D hard to call. This CDR3 spans 15 amino acids. The germline CDR1 and CDR2 sequences are MNHNY and SVGAGI (reference sequence). V was pared by 7 bases and J by 0 bases, with 10 bases between. In DNA, the CDR3 is TGTGCCAGCACCCCGGGGAGCTCCTATAATTCACCCCTCCACTTT. Translating it yields CASTPGSSYNSPLHF.

This clone was seen only a few times. The CDR3 DNA reads TGTGCCTGGAGTGGGCACCTCTACAATGAGCAGTTCTTC. This translates into CAWSGHLYNEQFF. V and J are TRBV30 and TRBJ2-1, with unresolved D. The CDR3 length is 13 residues. Trimming cost V 1 base and J 3 bases, with 7 bases left between them. Germline assignment: CDR1 GTSNPN and CDR2 SVGIG (reference sequence).

The rearrangement joins TRBV5-4 to TRBJ2-1; possibly TRBD2 for D (6 bases). Deletions cut 0 bases from V and 10 bases from J, with 14 bases between. Germline CDR1 SGHNT, CDR2 YYREEE (reference sequence). This CDR3 has 14 amino acids. CDR3 region: CASSLALSAGEQFF. The CDR3 region has the DNA TGTGCCAGCAGCTTGGCCCTCTCGGCGGGGGAGCAGTTCTTC.

The count of this clone is one. The rearrangement uses TRBV9 and TRBJ1-2; weak D call: TRBD1 (5 bases). This CDR3 spans 16 amino acids. Germline V CDR1 and CDR2: SGDLS, YYNGEE. Trimming took 1 base from V and 0 from J, leaving 13 bases between them. CDR3 in amino acids: CASSVQGGSANYGYTF. The CDR3 nucleotides read TGTGCCAGCAGCGTACAGGGTGGGAGCGCTAACTATGGCTACACCTTC.

This clone was counted a few times. V usage is TRBV5-6 and J usage is TRBJ1-3, with D unresolved. Germline V CDR1 and CDR2: SGHDT, YYEEEE. The length of the CDR3 is 16 residues. Trimming stripped 0 bases from V and 4 bases from J, with 14 bases between. The CDR3 bases are TGTGCCAGCAGCTTGGGAGATCACGAAAGGGGAAACACCATATATTTT. This translates into CASSLGDHERGNTIYF.

This clone was seen only once. The rearrangement uses TRBV5-4 and TRBJ2-5; 11 bases match TRBD2. The germline gives CDR1 SGHNT, CDR2 YYREEE (reference sequence). Germline trimming cut 2 bases from V and 0 bases from J; bases unmatched to any gene: 3. The CDR3 covers 16 residues. The CDR3 DNA follows: TGTGCCAGCAGCTTAGGGACTAGCGGAAACCAAGAGACCCAGTACTTC. Amino acids: CASSLGTSGNQETQYF.

The chain has TRBV5-4 and TRBJ2-7; no definite D call. Trimming removed 3 bases from V and 2 bases from J, with 15 bases in between. CDR1 and CDR2 from the germline V gene are SGHNT and YYREEE (reference sequence). The CDR3 is made up of 15 amino acids. CDR3 amino acids: CASSSTRGVAYEQYF. The CDR3, as DNA: TGTGCCAGCAGCTCCACCCGTGGGGTGGCCTACGAGCAGTACTTC.

Only a few counts were recorded for this clone. The rearrangement links TRBV5-1 to TRBJ2-7; TRBD1 aligns across 10 bases. The CDR3 has 15 amino acids. The germline CDR1 and CDR2 sequences are SGHRS and YFSETQ. J was trimmed by 0 bases and V by 4 bases; bases with no gene match: 4. The chain's CDR3 is CASSRQGADSYEQYF. The CDR3 region has the DNA TGCGCCAGCAGCCGACAGGGGGCCGACTCCTACGAGCAGTACTTC.

V is TRBV10-3 and J is TRBJ2-5, with D possibly TRBD2 on 6 matching bases. Germline V gene data show CDR1 as ENHRY and CDR2 as SYGVKD. The CDR3 is 12 residues long. The germline V and J ends were trimmed by 11 bases and 2 bases, with 12 bases remaining between them. The CDR3 DNA reads as TGTGCCTCCGGGCGGGATCAAGAGACCCAGTACTTC. This translates into CASGRDQETQYF.

This clone was found a few times. The chain combines TRBV29-1 with TRBJ1-1; D gene ambiguous. The CDR3 is made up of 14 amino acids. The V gene lost 4 bases and the J gene lost 0 bases, with 12 bases spanning the gap. CDR1 and CDR2 (germline): SQVTM, ANQGSEA. The CDR3: CSVVAASLNTEAFF. The CDR3 bases are TGCAGCGTTGTTGCGGCCAGCCTGAACACTGAAGCTTTCTTT.

This chain connects TRBV6-5 to TRBJ2-6; 8 bases fit TRBD2. Germline CDR1 MNHEY, CDR2 SVGAGI. The CDR3 contains 14 residues. The V segment lost 7 bases and the J segment 4 bases; nucleotides outside the gene matches: 3. The CDR3 loop reads CASKREKGANVLTF. CDR3 in DNA: TGTGCCAGCAAGCGGGAGAAAGGGGCCAACGTCCTGACTTTC.

The chain employs TRBV9 and TRBJ2-3; D may match TRBD1 or TRBD2 (5 bases each). Trimming removed 3 bases at V and 0 bases at J, with 8 bases between. Germline V gene data show CDR1 as SGDLS and CDR2 as YYNGEE. The CDR3 runs to 14 residues. As DNA, the CDR3 is TGTGCCAGCAGCGGGGGGAAGAGCACAGATACGCAGTATTTT. This encodes CASSGGKSTDTQYF.

This clone showed up just a few times. This chain connects TRBV4-2 to TRBJ1-2; D remains ambiguous. CDR3 length: 16 residues. Germline V gene data show CDR1 as LGHNA and CDR2 as YNFKEQ. V was trimmed by 5 bases and J by 4 bases, leaving 20 bases between them. The CDR3 DNA reads as TGTGCCAGCAGCGGAGATCCGTTCGCGTCAATCTATGGCTACACCTTC. It specifies CASSGDPFASIYGYTF.

This sequence joins TRBV27 and TRBJ1-4; D uncertain. CDR3 size: 14 residues. V was cut by 6 bases and J by 5 bases, with 13 bases left in between. Germline CDR1 and CDR2: MNHEY and SMNVEV (reference sequence). CDR3 in DNA: TGTGCCAGCAGCGTCGGCGCTGGGAATGAAAAACTGTTTTTT. Encoded protein: CASSVGAGNEKLFF.

This chain connects TRBV7-9 to TRBJ2-1; D is tentatively TRBD1 or TRBD2 (5 bases each). From germline, CDR1 is SEHNR and CDR2 FQNEAQ (reference sequence). The CDR3 covers 13 residues. Deletions cut 1 base from V and 6 bases from J, with 7 bases between. The CDR3 region is CASSLGGINEQFF. The CDR3 bases are TGTGCCAGCAGCTTAGGGGGGATCAATGAGCAGTTCTTC.

V gene TRBV7-6 combines with J gene TRBJ2-5; D ambiguous. The V and J ends lost 5 bases and 5 bases respectively, with 9 bases between them. Germline assignment: CDR1 SGHVS and CDR2 FNYEAQ. This CDR3 region has 12 residues. The CDR3 DNA reads TGTGCCAGCAGCCCCCAGAAGGAGACCCAGTACTTC. It codes for CASSPQKETQYF.

The chain is built from TRBV4-2 and TRBJ2-7, with 10 bases identical to TRBD1. Germline-derived CDR1 and CDR2 are LGHNA and YNFKEQ. After removal of 3 bases from V and 7 bases from J, the junction contained 12 bases not matched to a gene. This CDR3 region has 16 residues. The CDR3 protein is CASSQDLTGGRGEQYF. The CDR3 DNA follows: TGTGCCAGCAGCCAGGACCTGACAGGGGGCAGGGGTGAGCAGTACTTC.